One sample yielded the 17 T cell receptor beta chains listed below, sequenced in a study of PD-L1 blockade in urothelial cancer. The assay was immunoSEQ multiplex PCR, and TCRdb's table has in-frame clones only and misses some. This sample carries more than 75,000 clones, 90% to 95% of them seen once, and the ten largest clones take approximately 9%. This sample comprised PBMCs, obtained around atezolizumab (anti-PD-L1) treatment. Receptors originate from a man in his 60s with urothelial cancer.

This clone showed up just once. The CDR3: CASSQDPPGLAVYNEQFF. The CDR3 DNA reads as TGCGCCAGCAGCCAAGATCCCCCGGGACTAGCGGTTTACAATGAGCAGTTCTTC. The chain combines TRBV4-3 with TRBJ2-1; 11 bases are shared with TRBD2. CDR3 length: 18 residues. J was trimmed by 4 bases and V by 0 bases; bases with no gene match: 8. From germline, CDR1 is LGHNA and CDR2 YSLEER.

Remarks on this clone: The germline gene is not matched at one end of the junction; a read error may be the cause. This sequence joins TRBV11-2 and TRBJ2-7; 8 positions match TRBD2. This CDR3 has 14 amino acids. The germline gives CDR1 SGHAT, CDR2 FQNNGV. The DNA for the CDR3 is TGTGCCAGCAGCTTATCACTAGCGGATCCTCGACGGCACTTC. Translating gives CASSLSLADPRRHF.

This chain's CDR3 is CARIQGWETQYF. CDR3 DNA: TGTGCCAGGATCCAGGGATGGGAGACCCAGTACTTC. The rearrangement links TRBV2 to TRBJ2-5; tentative D call: TRBD1 (5 bases). The CDR3 length is 12 residues. Trimming left V 9 bases short and J 5 bases short, with 13 bases between. Germline V gene lookup returns CDR1 SNHLY and CDR2 FYNNEI.

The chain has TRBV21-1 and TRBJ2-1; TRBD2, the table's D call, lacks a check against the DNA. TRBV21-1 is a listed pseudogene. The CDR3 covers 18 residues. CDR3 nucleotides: TGTGCCAGCAGCAAAGCAGTACTAGCGGGAACTTCCTACAATGAGCAGTTCTTC. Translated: CASSKAVLAGTSYNEQFF.

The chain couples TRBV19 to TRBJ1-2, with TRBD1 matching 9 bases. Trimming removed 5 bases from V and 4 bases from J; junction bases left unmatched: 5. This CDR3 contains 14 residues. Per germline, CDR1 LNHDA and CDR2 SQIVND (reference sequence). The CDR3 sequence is CASSPGTGSYGYTF. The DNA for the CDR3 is TGTGCCAGTAGTCCCGGGACAGGGAGCTATGGCTACACCTTC.

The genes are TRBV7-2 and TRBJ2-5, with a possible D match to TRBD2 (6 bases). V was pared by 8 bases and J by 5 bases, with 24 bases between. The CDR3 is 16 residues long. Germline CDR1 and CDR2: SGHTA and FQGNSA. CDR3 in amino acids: CASLPFAAGGRETQYF. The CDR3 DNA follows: TGTGCCAGCCTGCCTTTTGCCGCTGGGGGGAGGGAGACCCAGTACTTC.

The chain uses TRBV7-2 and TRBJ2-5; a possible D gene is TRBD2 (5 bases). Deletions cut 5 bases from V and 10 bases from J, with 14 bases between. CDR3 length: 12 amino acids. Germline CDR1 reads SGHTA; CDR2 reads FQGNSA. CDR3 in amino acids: CASSLNRGDQYF. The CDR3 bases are TGTGCCAGCAGCCTCAATCGGGGTGACCAGTACTTC.

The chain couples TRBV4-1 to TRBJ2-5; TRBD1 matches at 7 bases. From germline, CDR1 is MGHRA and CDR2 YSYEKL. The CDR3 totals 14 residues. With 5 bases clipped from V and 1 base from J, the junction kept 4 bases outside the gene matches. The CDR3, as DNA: TGCGCCAGCAGCTACCGGGACAGCCAAGAGACCCAGTACTTC. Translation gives CASSYRDSQETQYF.

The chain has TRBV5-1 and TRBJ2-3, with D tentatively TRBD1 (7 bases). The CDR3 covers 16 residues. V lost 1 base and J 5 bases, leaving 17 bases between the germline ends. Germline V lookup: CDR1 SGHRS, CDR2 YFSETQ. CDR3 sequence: CASSLFQGGVGDTQYF. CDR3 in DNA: TGCGCCAGCAGCTTGTTTCAGGGGGGCGTGGGAGATACGCAGTATTTT.

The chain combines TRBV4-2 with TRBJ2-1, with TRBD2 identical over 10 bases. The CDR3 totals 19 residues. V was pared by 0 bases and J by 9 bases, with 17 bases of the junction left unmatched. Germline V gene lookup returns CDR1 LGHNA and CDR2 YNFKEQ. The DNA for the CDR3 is TGTGCCAGCAGCCAAGATTGGAGGCTAGCGGGAGCGCCCGACGGTGAGCAGTTCTTC. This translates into CASSQDWRLAGAPDGEQFF.

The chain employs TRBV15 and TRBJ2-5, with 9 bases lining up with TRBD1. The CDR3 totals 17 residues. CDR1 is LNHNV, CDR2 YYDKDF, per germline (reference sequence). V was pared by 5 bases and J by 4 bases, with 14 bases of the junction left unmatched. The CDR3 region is CATSPDGQGPYTETQYF. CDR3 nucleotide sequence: TGTGCCACCAGCCCCGACGGACAGGGGCCGTATACAGAGACCCAGTACTTC.

Written as DNA, the CDR3 is TGTGCCAGCAGCTTAACACCCCAGGTCGATGAGCAGTTCTTC. As protein: CASSLTPQVDEQFF. The rearrangement uses TRBV11-3 and TRBJ2-1; D not resolved. CDR1 is SGHNT and CDR2 is YENEEA in the germline V gene. The CDR3 length is 14 residues. Deletions cut 2 bases from V and 8 bases from J, with 13 bases between.

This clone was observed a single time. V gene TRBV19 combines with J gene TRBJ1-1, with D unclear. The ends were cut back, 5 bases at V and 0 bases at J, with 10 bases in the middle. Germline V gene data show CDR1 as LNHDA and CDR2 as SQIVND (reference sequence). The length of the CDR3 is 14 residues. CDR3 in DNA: TGTGCCAGTAGTCGGCCGGGATTGAACACTGAAGCTTTCTTT. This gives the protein CASSRPGLNTEAFF.

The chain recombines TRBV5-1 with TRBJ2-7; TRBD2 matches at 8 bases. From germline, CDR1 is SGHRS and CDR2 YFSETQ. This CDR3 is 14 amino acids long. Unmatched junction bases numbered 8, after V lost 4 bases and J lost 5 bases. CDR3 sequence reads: CASSPPGGFDEQYF. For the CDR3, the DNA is TGCGCCAGCAGCCCCCCGGGGGGGTTCGACGAGCAGTACTTC.

CDR3 sequence: CASSFVRDPANEKLFF. In DNA, the CDR3 is TGTGCCAGCAGCTTTGTCAGGGATCCAGCTAATGAAAAACTGTTTTTT. The rearrangement joins TRBV7-9 to TRBJ1-4, with D maybe TRBD1 (5 bases). This CDR3 has 16 amino acids. In germline, CDR1 is SEHNR, CDR2 FQNEAQ (reference sequence). Trimming left V 3 bases short and J 3 bases short, with 14 bases between.

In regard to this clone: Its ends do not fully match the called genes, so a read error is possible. CDR3 DNA: TGTGCTAGCAGCTTAGACCTAGCGGGAGGGCAAGAGACCCAGTACTTC. This gives the protein CASSLDLAGGQETQYF. The rearrangement uses TRBV7-7 and TRBJ2-5, with 12 bases aligning to TRBD2. Germline values: CDR1 SSHAT, CDR2 FNYEAQ (reference sequence). The CDR3 has 16 amino acids.

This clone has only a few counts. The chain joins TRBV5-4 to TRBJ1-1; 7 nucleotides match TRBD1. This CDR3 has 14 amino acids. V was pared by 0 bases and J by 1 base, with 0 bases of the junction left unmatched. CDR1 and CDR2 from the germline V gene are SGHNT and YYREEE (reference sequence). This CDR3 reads CASSLDRGNTEAFF. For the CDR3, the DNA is TGTGCCAGCAGCTTGGACAGGGGGAACACTGAAGCTTTCTTT.